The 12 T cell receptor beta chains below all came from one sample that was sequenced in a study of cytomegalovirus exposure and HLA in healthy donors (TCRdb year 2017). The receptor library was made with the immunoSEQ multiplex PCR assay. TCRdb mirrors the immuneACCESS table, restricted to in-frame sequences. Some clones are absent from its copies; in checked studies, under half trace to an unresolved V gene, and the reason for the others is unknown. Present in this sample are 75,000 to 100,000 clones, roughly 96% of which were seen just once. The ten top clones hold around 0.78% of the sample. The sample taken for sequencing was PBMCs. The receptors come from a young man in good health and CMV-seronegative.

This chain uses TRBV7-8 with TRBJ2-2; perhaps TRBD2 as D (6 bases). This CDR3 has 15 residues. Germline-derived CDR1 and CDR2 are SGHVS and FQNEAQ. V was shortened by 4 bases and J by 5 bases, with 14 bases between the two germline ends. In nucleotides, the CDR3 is TGTGCCAGCAGCTCCCGGCGGGAAAGGACCGGGGAGCTGTTTTTT. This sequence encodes CASSSRRERTGELFF.

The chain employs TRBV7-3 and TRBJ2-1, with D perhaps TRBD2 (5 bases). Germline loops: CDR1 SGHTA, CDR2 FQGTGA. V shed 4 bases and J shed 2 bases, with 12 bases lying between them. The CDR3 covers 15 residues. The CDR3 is CASSWTSTAYNEQFF. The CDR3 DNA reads TGTGCCAGCAGCTGGACTTCCACCGCCTACAATGAGCAGTTCTTC.

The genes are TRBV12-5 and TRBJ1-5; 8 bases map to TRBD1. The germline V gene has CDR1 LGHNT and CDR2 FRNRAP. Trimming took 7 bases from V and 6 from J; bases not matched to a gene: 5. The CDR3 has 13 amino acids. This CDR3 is CASATTGVQPQHF. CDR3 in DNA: TGTGCTAGTGCCACGACAGGGGTTCAGCCCCAGCATTTT.

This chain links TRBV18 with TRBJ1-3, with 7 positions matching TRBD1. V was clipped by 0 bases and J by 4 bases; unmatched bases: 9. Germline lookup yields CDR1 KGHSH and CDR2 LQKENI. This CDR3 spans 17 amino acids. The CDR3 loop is CASSPPPGQIYGNTIYF. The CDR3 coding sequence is TGTGCCAGCTCACCACCGCCGGGACAGATATACGGAAACACCATATATTTT.

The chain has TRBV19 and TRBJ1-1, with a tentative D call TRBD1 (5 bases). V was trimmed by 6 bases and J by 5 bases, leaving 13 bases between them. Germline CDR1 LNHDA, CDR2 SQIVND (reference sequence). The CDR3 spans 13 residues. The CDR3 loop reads CASRPGGMTEAFF. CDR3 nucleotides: TGTGCCAGTAGGCCGGGGGGGATGACTGAAGCTTTCTTT.

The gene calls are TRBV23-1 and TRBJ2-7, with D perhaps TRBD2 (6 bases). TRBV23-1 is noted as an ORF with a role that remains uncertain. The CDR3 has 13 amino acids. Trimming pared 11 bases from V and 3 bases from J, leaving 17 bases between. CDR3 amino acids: CAPRGRQNYEQYV. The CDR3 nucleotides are TGCGCCCCCCGGGGGAGACAGAACTACGAGCAGTACGTC.

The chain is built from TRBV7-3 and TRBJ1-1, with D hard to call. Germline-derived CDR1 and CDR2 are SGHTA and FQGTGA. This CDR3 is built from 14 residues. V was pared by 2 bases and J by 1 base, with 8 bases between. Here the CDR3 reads CASSLVAGNTEAFF. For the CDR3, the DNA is TGTGCCAGCAGCTTAGTGGCAGGGAACACTGAAGCTTTCTTT.

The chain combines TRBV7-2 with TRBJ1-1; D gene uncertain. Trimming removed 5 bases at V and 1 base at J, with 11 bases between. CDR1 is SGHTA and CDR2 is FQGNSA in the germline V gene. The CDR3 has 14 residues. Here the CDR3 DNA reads TGTGCCAGCAGCGCCACACTACAGAACACTGAAGCTTTCTTT. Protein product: CASSATLQNTEAFF.

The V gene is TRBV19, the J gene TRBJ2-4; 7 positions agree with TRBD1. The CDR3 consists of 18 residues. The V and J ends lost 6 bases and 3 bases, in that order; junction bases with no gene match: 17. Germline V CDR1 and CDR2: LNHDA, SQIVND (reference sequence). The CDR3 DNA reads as TGTGCCAGTAGAGCAACCGTAAAACAGGGGTGGGACAAAAACATTCAGTACTTC. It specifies CASRATVKQGWDKNIQYF.

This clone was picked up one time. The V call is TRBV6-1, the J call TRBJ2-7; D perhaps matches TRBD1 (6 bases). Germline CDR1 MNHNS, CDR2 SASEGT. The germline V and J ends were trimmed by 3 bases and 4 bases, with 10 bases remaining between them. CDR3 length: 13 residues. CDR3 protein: CASSEKRGYEQYF. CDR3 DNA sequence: TGTGCCAGCAGTGAGAAAAGGGGGTACGAGCAGTACTTC.

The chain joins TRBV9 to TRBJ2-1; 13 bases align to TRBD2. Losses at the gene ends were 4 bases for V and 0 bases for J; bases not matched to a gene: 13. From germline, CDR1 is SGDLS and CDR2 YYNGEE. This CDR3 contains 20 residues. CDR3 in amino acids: CASSPRLAGGTHSSYNEQFF. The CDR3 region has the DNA TGTGCCAGCAGCCCCAGACTAGCGGGAGGTACCCATAGCTCCTACAATGAGCAGTTCTTC.

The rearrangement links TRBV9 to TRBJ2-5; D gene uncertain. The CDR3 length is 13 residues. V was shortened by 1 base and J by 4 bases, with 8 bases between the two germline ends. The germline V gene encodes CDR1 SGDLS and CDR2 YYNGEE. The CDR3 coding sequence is TGTGCCAGCAGCGTATCAGGCCGAGAGACCCAGTACTTC. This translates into CASSVSGRETQYF.